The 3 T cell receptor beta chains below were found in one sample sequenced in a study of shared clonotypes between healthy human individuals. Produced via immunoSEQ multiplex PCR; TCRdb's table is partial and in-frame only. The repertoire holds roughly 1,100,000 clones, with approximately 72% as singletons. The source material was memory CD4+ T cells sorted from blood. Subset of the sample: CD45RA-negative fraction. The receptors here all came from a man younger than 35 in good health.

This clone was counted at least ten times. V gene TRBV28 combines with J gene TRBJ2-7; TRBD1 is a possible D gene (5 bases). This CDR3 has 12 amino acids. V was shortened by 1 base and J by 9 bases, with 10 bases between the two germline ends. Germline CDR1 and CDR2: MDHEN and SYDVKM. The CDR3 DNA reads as TGTGCCAGCAGTTTATCAGGGATCTGGCAGTACTTC. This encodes CASSLSGIWQYF.

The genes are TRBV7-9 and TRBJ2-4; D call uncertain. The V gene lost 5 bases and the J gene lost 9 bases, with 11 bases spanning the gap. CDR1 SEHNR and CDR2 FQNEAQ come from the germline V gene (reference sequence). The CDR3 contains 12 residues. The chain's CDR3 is CASSPSIGIQYF. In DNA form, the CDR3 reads TGTGCCAGCAGCCCGTCCATAGGCATTCAGTACTTC.

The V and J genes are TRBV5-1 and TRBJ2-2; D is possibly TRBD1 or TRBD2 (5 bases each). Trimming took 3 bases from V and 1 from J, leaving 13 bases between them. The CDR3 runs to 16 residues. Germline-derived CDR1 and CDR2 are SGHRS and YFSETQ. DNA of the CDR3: TGCGCCAGCAGCTGGGGGACGGCACAGAACACCGGGGAGCTGTTTTTT. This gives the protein CASSWGTAQNTGELFF.